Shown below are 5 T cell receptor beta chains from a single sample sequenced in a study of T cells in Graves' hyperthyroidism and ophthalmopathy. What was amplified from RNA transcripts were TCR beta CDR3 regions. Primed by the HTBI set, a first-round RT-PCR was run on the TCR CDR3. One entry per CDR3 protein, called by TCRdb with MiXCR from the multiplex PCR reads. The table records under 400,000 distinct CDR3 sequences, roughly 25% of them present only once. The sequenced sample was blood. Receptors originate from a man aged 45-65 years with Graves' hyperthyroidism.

CDR3 sequence: CASRGAGLREQYF. The CDR3 coding sequence is TGTGCCAGCAGGGGGGCTGGCCTAAGAGAGCAGTACTTC. The V call is TRBV27, the J call TRBJ2-7, with a tentative D call TRBD1 (6 bases). Trimming removed 6 bases from V and 7 bases from J, with 16 bases in between. In germline, CDR1 is MNHEY, CDR2 SMNVEV (reference sequence). This CDR3 contains 13 residues.

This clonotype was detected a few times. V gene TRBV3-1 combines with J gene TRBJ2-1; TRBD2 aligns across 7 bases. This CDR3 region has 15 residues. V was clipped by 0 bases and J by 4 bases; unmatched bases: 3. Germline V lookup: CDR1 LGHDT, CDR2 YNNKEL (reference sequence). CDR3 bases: TGTGCCAGCAGCCAAGAGGTAGCGGGTTACAATGAGCAGTTCTTC. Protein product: CASSQEVAGYNEQFF.

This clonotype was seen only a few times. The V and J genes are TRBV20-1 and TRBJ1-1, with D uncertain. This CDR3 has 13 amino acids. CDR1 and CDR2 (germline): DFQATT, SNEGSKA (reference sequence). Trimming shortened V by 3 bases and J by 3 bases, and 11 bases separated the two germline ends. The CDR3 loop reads CSARARRDTEAFF. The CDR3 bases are TGCAGTGCTAGGGCCAGGAGGGACACTGAAGCTTTCTTT.

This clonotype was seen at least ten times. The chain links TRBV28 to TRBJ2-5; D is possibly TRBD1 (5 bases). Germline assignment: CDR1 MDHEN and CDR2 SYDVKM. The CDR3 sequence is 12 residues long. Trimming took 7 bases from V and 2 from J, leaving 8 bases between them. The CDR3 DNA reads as TGTGCCAGCAAAACAGGACAAGAGACCCAGTACTTC. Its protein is CASKTGQETQYF.

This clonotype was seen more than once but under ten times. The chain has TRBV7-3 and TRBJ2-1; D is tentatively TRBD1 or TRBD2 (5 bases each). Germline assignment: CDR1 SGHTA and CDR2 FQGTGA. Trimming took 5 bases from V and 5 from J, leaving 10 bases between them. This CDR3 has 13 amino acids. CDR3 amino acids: CASSQGRHNEQFF. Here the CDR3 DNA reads TGTGCCAGCAGCCAGGGACGACACAATGAGCAGTTCTTC.